This T cell receptor (beta chain) was found in a study of cytotoxic CD8 clonotypes in ibrutinib-treated CLL. Study-wide results and caveats: Clonality was higher at baseline than in age-matched healthy donors and tracked circulating CD8+ T-cell counts.

The CDR3 covers 15 residues. Germline CDR1 and CDR2: SGHRS and YFSETQ. V was clipped by 0 bases and J by 1 base; unmatched bases: 3. Assay used: immunoSEQ multiplex PCR; TCRdb lists only in-frame clones, some missing. The data hold around 130,000 clones, with about 85% observed a single time. A note on this clone: Its antigen is as yet unknown.

Sequencing was performed on PBMCs, taken after 24 months of ibrutinib treatment. The rearrangement joins TRBV5-1 to TRBJ1-1; 7 nucleotides line up with TRBD1. The sequence was collected from a human donor with chronic lymphocytic leukemia. The CDR3 reads CASSLAGTENTEAFF. The DNA of the CDR3 is TGCGCCAGCAGCTTGGCCGGGACAGAGAACACTGAAGCTTTCTTT.